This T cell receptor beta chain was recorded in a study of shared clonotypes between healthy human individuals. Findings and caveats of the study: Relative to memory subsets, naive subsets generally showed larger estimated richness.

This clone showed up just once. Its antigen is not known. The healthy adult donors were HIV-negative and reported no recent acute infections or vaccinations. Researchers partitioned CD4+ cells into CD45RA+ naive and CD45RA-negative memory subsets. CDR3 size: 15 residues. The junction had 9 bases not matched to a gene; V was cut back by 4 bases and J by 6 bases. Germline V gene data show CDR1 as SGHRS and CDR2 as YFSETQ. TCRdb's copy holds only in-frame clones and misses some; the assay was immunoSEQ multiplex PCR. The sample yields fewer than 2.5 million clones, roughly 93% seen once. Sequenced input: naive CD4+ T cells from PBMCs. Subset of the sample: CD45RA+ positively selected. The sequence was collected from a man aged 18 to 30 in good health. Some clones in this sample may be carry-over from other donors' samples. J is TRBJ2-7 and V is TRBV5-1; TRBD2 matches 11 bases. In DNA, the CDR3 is TGCGCCAGCAGCGGTATAGCGGGAGGGCTTGCCGAGCAGTACTTC. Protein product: CASSGIAGGLAEQYF.